This T cell receptor (beta chain) comes out of a study of T cell responses to AZD1222 COVID-19 vaccine. General study points: Close to half of spike-specific TCRs reportedly recognize unmutated variant regions. The donors showed a predominance of white British ancestry and of females, with possible underestimation of clonal diversity. CD4 TCRs linked to vaccination spanned spike, dominating at 160-218 and 743-854.

Only in-frame clones appear in the TCRdb table, and some are missing; sequencing was by immunoSEQ multiplex PCR. The repertoire holds 110,000 to 150,000 clones, with about 90% as singletons. Some second doses came at about 4 weeks and others at about 12 weeks; these were pooled. V lost 3 bases and J 4 bases, leaving 15 bases between the germline ends. Germline CDR1 and CDR2: LNHDA and SQIVND (reference sequence). The CDR3 loop spans 15 amino acids. With respect to this clone: Its cognate antigen is unknown.

This TCR derives from an adult who received the AZD1222 COVID-19 vaccine. Sequenced here: peripheral blood, sampled 28 days after the second AZD1222 dose. The chain links TRBV19 to TRBJ1-2; D not resolved. In DNA form, the CDR3 reads TGTGCCAGTAGTATTATCGGCCTTCGCCCCTATGGCTACACCTTC. Protein: CASSIIGLRPYGYTF.